A selection of T cell receptor beta chains follows, all from one sample in a study of patients and donors after allogeneic stem cell transplantation. MiXCR, applied by TCRdb to the RT-PCR reads, yields one record per CDR3 protein. In the table there are roughly 200,000 distinct CDR3 sequences, around two fifths of which are singletons. Source material: blood, either unsorted or a sorted T cell fraction (not recorded which). These receptors came from a human donor who was either an allogeneic HSCT recipient or a stem cell or donor lymphocyte infusion donor (not recorded which). It is not recorded whose cells these are; they may come from a transplant donor. The CDR3 runs from the conserved cysteine through the conserved F or W. Each record gives: CDR3 protein, CDR3 DNA, V gene, clone size, D gene, J gene. The D gene is left open where the match is weak. Size is omitted from some rows. Given values are once, few, many or a class for expanded clones.

CDR3aa: CASSYSIGGSFPYEQYF
CDR3nt: TGTGCCAGCAGTTACTCGATTGGCGGGAGCTTCCCCTACGAGCAGTACTTC
v_gene: TRBV6-5
abundance: NA
d_gene: TRBD2
j_gene: TRBJ2-7

CDR3aa: CATSRDSSNQPQHF
CDR3nt: TGTGCCACCAGCAGAGATTCTAGCAATCAGCCCCAGCATTTT
v_gene: TRBV15
abundance: NA
d_gene: NA
j_gene: TRBJ1-5

CDR3aa: CSVEDLSRQGGDGYTF
CDR3nt: TGCAGCGTTGAAGATCTTTCCCGACAGGGGGGAGATGGCTACACCTTC
v_gene: TRBV29-1
abundance: NA
d_gene: TRBD1
j_gene: TRBJ1-2

CDR3aa: CASSLGQGLNYGYTF
CDR3nt: TGTGCCAGCAGCTTGGGGCAGGGCCTAAACTATGGCTACACCTTC
v_gene: TRBV7-6
abundance: NA
d_gene: NA
j_gene: TRBJ1-2

CDR3aa: CASSPNQATNEKLFF
CDR3nt: TGCGCCAGCAGCCCGAATCAAGCAACTAATGAAAAACTGTTTTTT
v_gene: TRBV4-3
abundance: few
d_gene: NA
j_gene: TRBJ1-4

CDR3aa: CASSVEAVSYGYTF
CDR3nt: TGTGCCAGCAGCGTAGAGGCAGTGTCCTATGGCTACACCTTC
v_gene: TRBV9
abundance: few
d_gene: NA
j_gene: TRBJ1-2

CDR3aa: CASSQDWEGQGYEQYF
CDR3nt: TGCGCCAGCAGCCAAGATTGGGAGGGCCAGGGGTACGAGCAGTACTTC
v_gene: TRBV4-3
abundance: NA
d_gene: NA
j_gene: TRBJ2-7

CDR3aa: CASSYAEETQYF
CDR3nt: TGTGCCAGCAGTTACGCCGAAGAGACCCAGTACTTC
v_gene: TRBV6-2/TRBV6-3
abundance: few
d_gene: NA
j_gene: TRBJ2-5

CDR3aa: CSAVPIGVFYTF
CDR3nt: TGCAGTGCTGTCCCTATTGGGGTATTCTACACCTTC
v_gene: TRBV20-1
abundance: few
d_gene: NA
j_gene: TRBJ1-2

CDR3aa: CASSSTLGSSNYGYTF
CDR3nt: TGTGCCAGCAGCTCAACCTTGGGTTCTTCTAACTATGGCTACACCTTC
v_gene: TRBV7-2
abundance: few
d_gene: NA
j_gene: TRBJ1-2

CDR3aa: CASSLYSSYNEQFF
CDR3nt: TGTGCCAGCAGCTTATACAGCTCCTACAATGAGCAGTTCTTC
v_gene: TRBV7-3
abundance: NA
d_gene: NA
j_gene: TRBJ2-1

CDR3aa: CASSLPTGLDEKLFF
CDR3nt: TGTGCCAGCAGCCTACCGACAGGGTTGGACGAAAAACTGTTTTTT
v_gene: TRBV28
abundance: NA
d_gene: TRBD1
j_gene: TRBJ1-4

CDR3aa: CASSLVPGQVDQPQHF
CDR3nt: TGTGCCAGCAGCTTAGTACCGGGACAGGTCGATCAGCCCCAGCATTTT
v_gene: TRBV7-2
abundance: NA
d_gene: TRBD1
j_gene: TRBJ1-5

CDR3aa: CASSLPGSYTF
CDR3nt: TGTGCCAGCAGTTTGCCGGGGAGCTACACCTTC
v_gene: TRBV12-3/TRBV12-4
abundance: NA
d_gene: NA
j_gene: TRBJ1-2

CDR3aa: CASRPLAGGPDTQYF
CDR3nt: TGTGCCAGCAGGCCCCTAGCGGGAGGGCCAGATACGCAGTATTTT
v_gene: TRBV11-2
abundance: NA
d_gene: TRBD2
j_gene: TRBJ2-3

CDR3aa: CASSRGTGGKETQYF
CDR3nt: TGTGCCAGCAGCCGCGGGACAGGGGGCAAGGAGACCCAGTACTTC
v_gene: TRBV4-2
abundance: NA
d_gene: TRBD1
j_gene: TRBJ2-5

CDR3aa: CASSFDRGQGDEQFF
CDR3nt: TGTGCCAGCAGTTTCGACAGGGGGCAGGGCGATGAGCAGTTCTTC
v_gene: TRBV2
abundance: NA
d_gene: TRBD1
j_gene: TRBJ2-1

CDR3aa: CASSTRTGTDTEAFF
CDR3nt: TGTGCCAGCAGCACCCGGACAGGGACGGACACTGAAGCTTTCTTT
v_gene: TRBV9
abundance: few
d_gene: TRBD1
j_gene: TRBJ1-1

CDR3aa: CASSSTTGQETQYF
CDR3nt: TGTGCCAGCAGTTCCACGACAGGGCAAGAGACCCAGTACTTC
v_gene: TRBV12-3/TRBV12-4
abundance: few
d_gene: TRBD1
j_gene: TRBJ2-5

CDR3aa: CASSLRREDLGDEQFF
CDR3nt: TGTGCCAGCAGCCTCCGGAGGGAGGATTTGGGCGATGAGCAGTTCTTC
v_gene: TRBV13
abundance: few
d_gene: NA
j_gene: TRBJ2-1

CDR3aa: CAISPRLAGAAEQYF
CDR3nt: TGTGCCATCTCTCCCCGACTAGCGGGAGCAGCCGAGCAGTACTTC
v_gene: TRBV10-3
abundance: NA
d_gene: TRBD2
j_gene: TRBJ2-7

CDR3aa: CASTQGQNTGELFF
CDR3nt: TGTGCCAGCACCCAGGGGCAGAACACCGGGGAGCTGTTTTTT
v_gene: TRBV6-5
abundance: NA
d_gene: NA
j_gene: TRBJ2-2

CDR3aa: CASSPRSALMNTEAFF
CDR3nt: TGTGCCAGCAGCCCCCGGTCTGCTCTCATGAACACTGAAGCTTTCTTT
v_gene: TRBV9
abundance: NA
d_gene: NA
j_gene: TRBJ1-1

CDR3aa: CAISEGLGANTEAFF
CDR3nt: TGTGCCATCAGTGAGGGGCTCGGAGCGAACACTGAAGCTTTCTTT
v_gene: TRBV10-3
abundance: NA
d_gene: NA
j_gene: TRBJ1-1

CDR3aa: CASSPGRGSGNTIYF
CDR3nt: TGTGCCAGCAGCCCCGGTCGGGGCTCTGGAAACACCATATATTTT
v_gene: TRBV7-2
abundance: few
d_gene: NA
j_gene: TRBJ1-3

CDR3aa: CASTPTGVRQYF
CDR3nt: TGTGCCAGCACCCCAACAGGCGTGAGGCAGTACTTC
v_gene: TRBV28
abundance: NA
d_gene: NA
j_gene: TRBJ2-7

CDR3aa: CASSLEGQPNSPLHF
CDR3nt: TGTGCCAGCAGCTTAGAGGGACAGCCCAATTCACCCCTCCACTTT
v_gene: TRBV7-2
abundance: few
d_gene: TRBD1
j_gene: TRBJ1-6

CDR3aa: CASSMAGGNYGYTF
CDR3nt: TGTGCCAGTAGTATGGCAGGAGGTAACTATGGCTACACCTTC
v_gene: TRBV19
abundance: few
d_gene: NA
j_gene: TRBJ1-2

CDR3aa: CASSSTGAREPQHF
CDR3nt: TGTGCCAGCTCGTCGACAGGGGCTAGGGAGCCCCAGCATTTT
v_gene: TRBV12-3/TRBV12-4
abundance: NA
d_gene: TRBD1
j_gene: TRBJ1-5

CDR3aa: CASSSIRGVEQFF
CDR3nt: TGTGCCAGCAGCTCGATTAGGGGGGTCGAGCAGTTCTTC
v_gene: TRBV5-6
abundance: NA
d_gene: NA
j_gene: TRBJ2-1

CDR3aa: CASSFRTGVRETQYF
CDR3nt: TGTGCCAGCAGTTTCCGGACAGGGGTTAGAGAGACCCAGTACTTC
v_gene: TRBV12-3/TRBV12-4
abundance: NA
d_gene: TRBD1
j_gene: TRBJ2-5

CDR3aa: CASSRLAGGKVEQFF
CDR3nt: TGTGCCAGCAGCCGACTAGCGGGAGGTAAAGTAGAGCAGTTCTTC
v_gene: TRBV12-3/TRBV12-4
abundance: NA
d_gene: TRBD2
j_gene: TRBJ2-1

CDR3aa: CASRLGTPNEQFF
CDR3nt: TGTGCCAGCAGACTGGGGACCCCGAATGAGCAGTTCTTC
v_gene: TRBV5-6
abundance: NA
d_gene: NA
j_gene: TRBJ2-1

CDR3aa: CATSDSGLRDTEAFF
CDR3nt: TGTGCCACCAGTGACTCGGGACTAAGGGACACTGAAGCTTTCTTT
v_gene: TRBV24-1
abundance: few
d_gene: NA
j_gene: TRBJ1-1

CDR3aa: CASSLVPNEQFF
CDR3nt: TGTGCCAGCAGCTTAGTGCCCAATGAGCAGTTCTTC
v_gene: TRBV7-2
abundance: NA
d_gene: NA
j_gene: TRBJ2-1

CDR3aa: CASSLDRYEAFF
CDR3nt: TGTGCCAGCAGCTTAGATCGTTATGAAGCTTTCTTT
v_gene: TRBV11-2
abundance: few
d_gene: NA
j_gene: TRBJ1-1

CDR3aa: CASSLDRLAGYNEQFF
CDR3nt: TGTGCCAGCAGCTTAGACAGACTAGCGGGTTACAATGAGCAGTTCTTC
v_gene: TRBV7-8
abundance: few
d_gene: TRBD2
j_gene: TRBJ2-1